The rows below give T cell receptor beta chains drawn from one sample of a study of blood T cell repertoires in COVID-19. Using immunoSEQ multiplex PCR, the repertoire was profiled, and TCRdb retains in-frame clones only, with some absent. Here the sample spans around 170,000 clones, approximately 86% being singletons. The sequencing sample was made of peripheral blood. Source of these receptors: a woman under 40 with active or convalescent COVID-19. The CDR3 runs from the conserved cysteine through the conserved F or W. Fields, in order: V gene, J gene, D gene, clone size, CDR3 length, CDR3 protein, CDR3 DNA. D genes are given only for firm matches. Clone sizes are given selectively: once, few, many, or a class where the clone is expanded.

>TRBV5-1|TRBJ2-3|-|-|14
CASSLDTRGDTQYF
TGCGCCAGCAGCTTGGACACCCGAGGAGATACGCAGTATTTT
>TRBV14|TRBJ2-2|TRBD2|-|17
CASSQGGFAGVAGELFF
TGTGCCAGCAGCCAAGGGGGCTTCGCGGGAGTAGCCGGGGAGCTGTTTTTT
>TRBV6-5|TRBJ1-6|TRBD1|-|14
CASRRDRGNSPLHF
TGTGCCAGCAGACGGGACAGGGGAAATTCACCCCTCCACTTT
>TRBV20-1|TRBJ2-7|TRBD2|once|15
CSASFSGRAGYEQYF
TGCAGTGCTAGTTTCAGCGGGAGGGCCGGGTACGAGCAGTACTTC
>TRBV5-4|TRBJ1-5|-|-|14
CASSLDRSNQPQHF
TGTGCCAGCAGCTTGGACAGAAGTAATCAGCCCCAGCATTTT
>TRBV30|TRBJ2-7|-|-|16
CAWSPSGGGRAYEQYF
TGTGCCTGGAGTCCCTCCGGGGGTGGAAGAGCCTACGAGCAGTACTTC
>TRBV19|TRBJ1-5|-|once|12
CASKVEDQPQHF
TGTGCCTCAAAGGTGGAGGATCAGCCCCAGCATTTT
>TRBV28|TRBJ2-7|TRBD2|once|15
CASIAGSGPPYEQYF
TGTGCCAGCATTGCGGGTAGCGGGCCACCCTACGAGCAGTACTTC
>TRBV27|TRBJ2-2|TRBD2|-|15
CASSSGGARAGELFF
TGTGCCAGCAGCAGCGGGGGGGCCAGGGCCGGGGAGCTGTTTTTT
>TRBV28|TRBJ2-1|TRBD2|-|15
CASSPRLAGGIEQFF
TGTGCCAGCAGTCCCAGACTAGCGGGAGGTATTGAGCAGTTCTTC
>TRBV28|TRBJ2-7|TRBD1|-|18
CASSSVGPWTGEIYEQYF
TGTGCCAGCAGTTCAGTCGGACCCTGGACAGGGGAGATCTACGAGCAGTACTTC
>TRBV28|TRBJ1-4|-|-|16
CASSSRTVATNEKLFF
TGTGCCAGCAGTTCCCGTACCGTAGCAACTAATGAAAAACTGTTTTTT